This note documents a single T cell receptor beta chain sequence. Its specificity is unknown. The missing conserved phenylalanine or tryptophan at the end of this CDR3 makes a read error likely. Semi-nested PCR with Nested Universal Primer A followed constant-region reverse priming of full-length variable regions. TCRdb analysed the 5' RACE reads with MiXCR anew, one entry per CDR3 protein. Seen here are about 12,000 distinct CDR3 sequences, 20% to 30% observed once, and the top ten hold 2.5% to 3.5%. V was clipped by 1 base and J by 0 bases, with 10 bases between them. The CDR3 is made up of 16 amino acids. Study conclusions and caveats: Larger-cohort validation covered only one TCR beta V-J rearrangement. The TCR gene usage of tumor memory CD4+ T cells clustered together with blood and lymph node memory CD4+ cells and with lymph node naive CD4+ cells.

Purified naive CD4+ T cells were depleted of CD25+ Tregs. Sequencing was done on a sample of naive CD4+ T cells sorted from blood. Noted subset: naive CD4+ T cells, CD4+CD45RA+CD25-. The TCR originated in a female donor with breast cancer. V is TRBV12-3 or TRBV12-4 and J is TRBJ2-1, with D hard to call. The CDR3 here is CASSLGYGSSYNEQFS. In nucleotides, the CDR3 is TGTGCCAGCAGTTTAGGGTACGGAAGCTCCTACAATGAGCAGTTCTCC.